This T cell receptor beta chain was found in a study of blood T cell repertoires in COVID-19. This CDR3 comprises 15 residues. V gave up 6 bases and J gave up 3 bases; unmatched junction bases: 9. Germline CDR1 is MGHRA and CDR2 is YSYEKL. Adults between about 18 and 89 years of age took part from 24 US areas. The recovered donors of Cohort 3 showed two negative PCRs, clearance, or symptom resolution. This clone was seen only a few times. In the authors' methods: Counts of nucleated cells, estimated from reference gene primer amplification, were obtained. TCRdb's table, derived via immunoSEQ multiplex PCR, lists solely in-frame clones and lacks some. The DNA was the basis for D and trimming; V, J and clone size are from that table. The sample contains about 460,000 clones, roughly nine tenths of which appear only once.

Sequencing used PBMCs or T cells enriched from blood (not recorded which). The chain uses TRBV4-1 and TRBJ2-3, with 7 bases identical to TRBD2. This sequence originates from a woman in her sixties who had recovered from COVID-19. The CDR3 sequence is CASRSQRGGTDTQYF. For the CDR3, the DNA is TGCGCCAGCAGGTCCCAGCGGGGAGGAACAGATACGCAGTATTTT.